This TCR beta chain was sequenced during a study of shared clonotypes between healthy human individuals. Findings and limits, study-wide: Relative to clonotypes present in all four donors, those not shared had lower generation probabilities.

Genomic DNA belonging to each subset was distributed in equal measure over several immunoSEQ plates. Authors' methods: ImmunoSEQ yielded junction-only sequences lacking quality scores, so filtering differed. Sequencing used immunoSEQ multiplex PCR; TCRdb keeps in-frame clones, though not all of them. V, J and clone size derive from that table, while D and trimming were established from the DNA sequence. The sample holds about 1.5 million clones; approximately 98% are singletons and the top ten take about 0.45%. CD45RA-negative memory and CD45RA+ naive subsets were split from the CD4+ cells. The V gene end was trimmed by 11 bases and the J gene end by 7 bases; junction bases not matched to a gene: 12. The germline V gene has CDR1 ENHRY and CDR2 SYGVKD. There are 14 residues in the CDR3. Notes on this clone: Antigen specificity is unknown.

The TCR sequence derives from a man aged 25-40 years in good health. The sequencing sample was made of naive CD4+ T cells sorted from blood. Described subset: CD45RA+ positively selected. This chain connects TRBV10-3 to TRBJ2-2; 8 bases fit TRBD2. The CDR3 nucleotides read TGTGCCCCCTTACTAGCGGCCTCGGTCGGGGAGCTGTTTTTT. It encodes CAPLLAASVGELFF.